Listed here are 27 T cell receptor beta chains from one sample, sequenced in a study of CD8+ T cells in alopecia areata. TCR sequencing used cDNA made by reverse transcription of extracted RNA. Profiling relied on immunoSEQ multiplex PCR, and the TCRdb table lists in-frame clones only, not all of them. The sample records about 150,000 clones, 85% to 90% being singletons. This material consisted of CD8+ T cells sorted from blood, taken at week 0. The receptor set was obtained from a human donor with alopecia areata.

The rearrangement joins TRBV7-6 to TRBJ1-2; 8 bases agree with TRBD1. Germline V CDR1 and CDR2: SGHVS, FNYEAQ. The ends lost 1 base at V and 6 bases at J; junction bases unmatched: 1. This CDR3 is built from 13 residues. CDR3: CASSLETGDGYTF. DNA of the CDR3: TGTGCCAGCAGCTTAGAGACAGGGGATGGCTACACCTTC.

The chain combines TRBV7-9 with TRBJ2-1, with TRBD1 matching over 10 bases. Germline lookup yields CDR1 SEHNR and CDR2 FQNEAQ (reference sequence). This CDR3 is built from 15 residues. With 5 bases clipped from V and 4 bases from J, the junction kept 5 bases outside the gene matches. CDR3 bases: TGTGCCAGCAGCCCGGACAGGGGGGCGTACAATGAGCAGTTCTTC. Protein product: CASSPDRGAYNEQFF.

The chain couples TRBV29-1 to TRBJ2-3; TRBD2 agrees at 10 bases. This CDR3 is built from 14 residues. V was pared by 7 bases and J by 2 bases, with 6 bases of the junction left unmatched. Germline values: CDR1 SQVTM, CDR2 ANQGSEA. CDR3 region: CSARLAGFTDTQYF. CDR3 nucleotide sequence: TGCAGCGCTAGACTAGCGGGCTTCACAGATACGCAGTATTTT.

J is TRBJ2-7 and V is TRBV7-6, with D perhaps TRBD1 (6 bases). CDR1 is SGHVS, CDR2 FNYEAQ, per germline. CDR3 length equals 15 residues. The V end was cut by 5 bases, the J end by 2 bases, with 16 bases between. CDR3 amino acids: CASSPTRTEPYEQYF. The CDR3 DNA is TGTGCCAGCAGCCCGACCCGGACAGAGCCCTACGAGCAGTACTTC.

The chain couples TRBV9 to TRBJ1-1, with D unresolved. The CDR3 has 14 amino acids. Germline loops: CDR1 SGDLS, CDR2 YYNGEE. V shed 0 bases and J shed 1 base, with 7 bases lying between them. The CDR3 here is CASSVVGPNTEAFF. The CDR3 DNA reads TGTGCCAGCAGCGTAGTAGGACCGAACACTGAAGCTTTCTTT.

This chain joins TRBV7-6 and TRBJ2-1, with TRBD2 matching over 11 bases. Germline V lookup: CDR1 SGHVS, CDR2 FNYEAQ. The CDR3 is 16 amino acids. Germline trimming cut 2 bases from V and 10 bases from J; bases unmatched to any gene: 10. CDR3 DNA sequence: TGTGCCAGCAGCTTACGGACTAGCGGGCCTAAGGGGGAGCAGTTCTTC. Amino acid sequence: CASSLRTSGPKGEQFF.

This clone was detected only once. The V and J genes are TRBV23-1 and TRBJ2-1; weak D call: TRBD2 (6 bases). TRBV23-1 falls under the ORF class, with uncertain function. The CDR3 length is 15 residues. The germline V and J ends were trimmed by 6 bases and 5 bases, with 17 bases remaining between them. The CDR3 DNA sequence: TGCGCCAGCAGCCCCCGGGACTTCTCTCACAATGAGCAGTTCTTC. As protein: CASSPRDFSHNEQFF.

The chain employs TRBV13 and TRBJ2-3; D possibly corresponds to TRBD2 (5 bases). CDR1 and CDR2 (germline): PRHDT, FYEKMQ (reference sequence). The V gene lost 4 bases and the J gene lost 0 bases, with 17 bases spanning the gap. This CDR3 is 17 amino acids long. The CDR3 loop reads CASSSLEVERSTDTQYF. In DNA form, the CDR3 reads TGTGCCAGCAGCTCCCTGGAGGTCGAGCGGAGCACAGATACGCAGTATTTT.

The V and J genes are TRBV15 and TRBJ2-3, with a possible D match to TRBD1 (5 bases). The germline V gene has CDR1 LNHNV and CDR2 YYDKDF (reference sequence). CDR3 size: 17 residues. The V gene lost 3 bases and the J gene lost 2 bases, with 18 bases spanning the gap. The CDR3 region is CATSRDISGGITDTQYF. The CDR3 DNA is TGTGCCACCAGCAGGGACATTTCCGGCGGAATCACAGATACGCAGTATTTT.

The chain employs TRBV27 and TRBJ2-7; tentative D call: TRBD1 (6 bases). Germline-derived CDR1 and CDR2 are MNHEY and SMNVEV (reference sequence). The CDR3 loop spans 15 amino acids. The germline V and J ends were trimmed by 2 bases and 3 bases, with 14 bases remaining between them. CDR3 DNA: TGTGCCAGCAGTTTACGGGGACATAGTCTCTACGAGCAGTACTTC. This encodes CASSLRGHSLYEQYF.

A word on this clone: This specimen includes other DNA sequences encoding the same CDR3. The V and J genes are TRBV19 and TRBJ2-2, with D perhaps matching TRBD2 (6 bases). Trimming pared 3 bases from V and 1 base from J, leaving 6 bases between. Germline CDR1 is LNHDA and CDR2 is SQIVND (reference sequence). This CDR3 has 14 amino acids. CDR3 in amino acids: CASSIGGNTGELFF. As DNA, the CDR3 is TGTGCCAGTAGTATCGGGGGGAACACCGGGGAGCTGTTTTTT.

The V and J genes are TRBV29-1 and TRBJ1-4; tentative D call: TRBD1 (6 bases). This CDR3 is built from 15 residues. The germline V and J ends were trimmed by 6 bases and 8 bases, with 22 bases remaining between them. The germline gives CDR1 SQVTM, CDR2 ANQGSEA. The CDR3 DNA reads TGCAGCGTCGCCCGGGGGGGCGGCGTGGGGGAAAAACTGTTTTTT. It is translated as CSVARGGGVGEKLFF.

The DNA for the CDR3 is TGTGCCAGCCAAGGACCCCCTAGGGCTACTCAGCCCCAGCATTTT. It codes for CASQGPPRATQPQHF. The rearrangement joins TRBV6-1 to TRBJ1-5; no clear D. V was shortened by 8 bases and J by 6 bases, with 20 bases between the two germline ends. This CDR3 is 15 amino acids long. Per the germline V gene, CDR1 is MNHNS and CDR2 is SASEGT.

CDR3 in DNA: TGTGCCAGCAGCAGCTCAGCGGTC. This gives the protein CASSSSAV. V is TRBV7-9 and J is TRBJ2-7; D is unclear. Germline V gene lookup returns CDR1 SEHNR and CDR2 FQNEAQ (reference sequence). CDR3 length: 8 residues.

The rearrangement links TRBV7-9 to TRBJ2-1; the D gene is possibly TRBD2 (5 bases). This CDR3 is 18 amino acids long. Trimming took 5 bases from V and 5 from J, leaving 25 bases between them. From germline, CDR1 is SEHNR and CDR2 FQNEAQ (reference sequence). CDR3 sequence reads: CASSRGLGGALSHNEQFF. DNA of the CDR3: TGTGCCAGCAGCCGAGGGCTTGGAGGAGCGCTATCCCACAATGAGCAGTTCTTC.

The J gene is TRBJ1-1, the V gene TRBV7-3; D call uncertain. The CDR3 is made up of 14 amino acids. Germline CDR1 SGHTA, CDR2 FQGTGA. With 1 base removed from V and 1 base from J, the gap between germline ends came to 7 bases. The CDR3 DNA reads TGTGCCAGCAGCTTAAATGGAGGGAACACTGAAGCTTTCTTT. This codes for CASSLNGGNTEAFF.

This clone was counted only a few times. V usage is TRBV6-6 and J usage is TRBJ2-7; 7 bases are shared with TRBD1. The CDR3 length is 15 residues. Germline V CDR1 and CDR2: MNHNY, SVGAGI (reference sequence). Trimming removed 5 bases from V and 3 bases from J; junction bases left unmatched: 10. DNA of the CDR3: TGTGCCAGCAGTCTAATACAGGGGTCGGACTACGAGCAGTACTTC. Protein: CASSLIQGSDYEQYF.

This rearrangement joins TRBV14 to TRBJ2-5; tentatively, D is TRBD2 (5 bases). Germline V gene lookup returns CDR1 SGHDN and CDR2 FVKESK. This CDR3 contains 16 residues. V was clipped by 4 bases and J by 2 bases, with 17 bases between them. CDR3 sequence: CASSPWEQLDQETQYF. The CDR3 DNA follows: TGTGCCAGCAGCCCTTGGGAGCAGTTGGATCAAGAGACCCAGTACTTC.

Here the CDR3 DNA reads TGTGCCAGCAGCGCTAAAGCGGGAGCGCGCTACGAGCAGTACTTC. It is translated as CASSAKAGARYEQYF. The V and J genes are TRBV9 and TRBJ2-7, with 8 positions matching TRBD2. V trimming: 3 bases; J trimming: 3 bases; junction bases outside the gene matches: 8. Germline CDR1 is SGDLS and CDR2 is YYNGEE. This CDR3 has 15 residues.

V and J are TRBV18 and TRBJ2-7; D is ambiguous. Germline CDR1 and CDR2: KGHSH and LQKENI. The V and J ends lost 6 bases and 5 bases respectively, with 11 bases between them. CDR3 length: 12 amino acids. The CDR3 spells CASSSGDNEQYF. The CDR3 DNA is TGTGCCAGCTCTTCTGGGGATAACGAGCAGTACTTC.

V gene TRBV9 combines with J gene TRBJ2-7; no clear D. The CDR3 runs 12 residues. CDR1 and CDR2 (germline): SGDLS, YYNGEE. V was clipped by 3 bases and J by 3 bases, with 7 bases between them. In DNA, the CDR3 is TGTGCCAGCAGCGCGAACGTCTACGAGCAGTACTTC. It encodes CASSANVYEQYF.

The chain recombines TRBV6-5 with TRBJ2-7; D not certain. Germline V gene sequence: CDR1 MNHEY, CDR2 SVGAGI. This CDR3 comprises 13 residues. The V gene lost 0 bases and the J gene lost 3 bases, with 6 bases spanning the gap. The CDR3 DNA reads TGTGCCAGCAGTTACTCAGTGCACTACGAGCAGTACTTC. It is translated as CASSYSVHYEQYF.

This rearrangement joins TRBV7-8 to TRBJ2-7; 9 nucleotides agree with TRBD2. CDR3 length equals 17 residues. CDR1 and CDR2 from the germline V gene are SGHVS and FQNEAQ. The V gene end was trimmed by 5 bases and the J gene end by 2 bases; junction bases not matched to a gene: 13. Written as DNA, the CDR3 is TGTGCCAGCAGCCCTACCTCCAGCGGGGGGCGGGCCTACGAGCAGTACTTC. It codes for CASSPTSSGGRAYEQYF.

The chain uses TRBV27 and TRBJ1-1, with D possibly matching TRBD1 (6 bases). In germline, CDR1 is MNHEY, CDR2 SMNVEV (reference sequence). This CDR3 spans 11 amino acids. V lost 4 bases to trimming and J lost 7 bases, with 7 bases between them. CDR3 protein: CASSSQGEAFF. CDR3 in DNA: TGTGCCAGCAGTTCACAGGGTGAAGCTTTCTTT.

This sequence joins TRBV2 and TRBJ2-3; 7 bases line up with TRBD2. Germline-derived CDR1 and CDR2 are SNHLY and FYNNEI. Trimming cost V 10 bases and J 0 bases; bases outside gene matches: 4. This CDR3 is built from 13 residues. This CDR3 is CANSGVSTDTQYF. The CDR3 coding sequence is TGTGCCAACAGCGGGGTTAGCACAGATACGCAGTATTTT.

This chain joins TRBV27 and TRBJ2-7; D possibly uses TRBD1 or TRBD2 (5 bases each). V lost 0 bases, J lost 1 base, and 10 bases lay in between. The CDR3 has 15 amino acids. The germline gives CDR1 MNHEY, CDR2 SMNVEV (reference sequence). The CDR3 nucleotides are TGTGCCAGCAGTTTATCCGGGACGTTTTCCTACGAGCAGTACTTC. Translation: CASSLSGTFSYEQYF.

The chain joins TRBV29-1 to TRBJ2-3, with 13 nucleotides matching TRBD2. The CDR3 sequence is 14 residues long. V trimming: 4 bases; J trimming: 5 bases; junction bases outside the gene matches: 3. Germline assignment: CDR1 SQVTM and CDR2 ANQGSEA. The CDR3 is CSVGLAGGRDTQYF. The CDR3 bases are TGCAGCGTTGGACTAGCGGGGGGCCGAGATACGCAGTATTTT.